The 6 T cell receptor beta chains in this list originate from one sample, sequenced in a study of metastatic and nonmetastatic thyroid tumors. Every patient was untreated before thyroid surgery. TCRdb re-called the PCR reads via MiXCR. The sample holds roughly 83,000 clones, 15% seen once. Sequencing used blood. The receptors were sampled from a female donor with papillary thyroid cancer or a benign thyroid nodule (not recorded which). Some clones in this sample may be carry-over from other donors' samples.

In regard to this clone: Sequence at one end of the junction differs from germline and may be a read error. The chain joins TRBV9 to TRBJ2-7, with 10 bases that match TRBD1. The CDR3 sequence is 14 residues long. Germline assignment: CDR1 SGDLS and CDR2 YYNGEE. CDR3 amino acids: CASSVTGQGSEHYF. In DNA form, the CDR3 reads TGTGCCAGCAGCGTCACGGGACAGGGGAGCGAGCATTACTTT.

At least ten counts were recorded for this clone. The V gene is TRBV27, the J gene TRBJ1-1, with 7 bases identical to TRBD1. The length of the CDR3 is 15 residues. The trim removed 7 bases at V and 3 bases at J, leaving 11 bases unmatched. Looked up from germline, CDR1 is MNHEY and CDR2 is SMNVEV (reference sequence). CDR3 in amino acids: CASKYTGDSHTEAFF. CDR3 DNA: TGTGCCAGCAAATATACCGGGGACAGCCACACTGAAGCTTTCTTT.

This clone was found many times. V usage is TRBV3-1 and J usage is TRBJ2-7; TRBD1 agrees at 7 bases. V lost 5 bases to trimming and J lost 7 bases; unmatched junction nucleotides: 5. The CDR3 is 12 amino acids. Germline assignment: CDR1 LGHDT and CDR2 YNNKEL (reference sequence). CDR3 nucleotides: TGTGCCAGCAGCTGGACAGGCATGGAGCAGTACTTC. It translates to CASSWTGMEQYF.

There are many counts of this clone. This chain connects TRBV20-1 to TRBJ2-7; D is unresolved. The CDR3 loop spans 12 amino acids. Germline CDR1 and CDR2: DFQATT and SNEGSKA (reference sequence). Trimming left V 5 bases short and J 6 bases short, with 14 bases between. The CDR3: CSAGRPAGEQYF. The CDR3 DNA sequence: TGCAGTGCTGGGCGGCCTGCCGGCGAGCAGTACTTC.

This clone was recorded at least ten times. This specimen includes other DNA sequences encoding the same CDR3. The gene calls are TRBV18 and TRBJ2-7; D remains ambiguous. The CDR3 loop spans 17 amino acids. Germline V gene sequence: CDR1 KGHSH, CDR2 LQKENI. Deletions cut 3 bases from V and 6 bases from J, with 24 bases between. CDR3 sequence reads: CASSPTLIGIQRIEQYF. In DNA, the CDR3 is TGTGCCAGCTCACCTACACTTATTGGGATCCAAAGGATCGAGCAGTACTTC.

This rearrangement joins TRBV20-1 to TRBJ2-3; TRBD2 is a possible D gene (6 bases). Trimming took 5 bases from V and 3 from J, leaving 21 bases between them. Germline V gene lookup returns CDR1 DFQATT and CDR2 SNEGSKA (reference sequence). The CDR3 length is 16 residues. The CDR3 here is CSARKNRDLMTDTQYF. DNA for the CDR3: TGCAGTGCTCGCAAAAACCGGGACTTGATGACAGATACGCAGTATTTT.